This T cell receptor beta chain was recorded in a study of blood T cell repertoires in COVID-19. Across the whole study: Acute and convalescent COVID-19 specimens originated in the United States, Italy and Spain. PBMCs, B-cell-depleted T cells, or T cells provided the cDNA or gDNA that made up the material.

CDR1 MGHRA and CDR2 YSYEKL come from the germline V gene. The CDR3 has 16 amino acids. Trimming took off 1 base at V and 7 bases at J, with 17 bases between the two ends. This table comes from immunoSEQ multiplex PCR, and its TCRdb copy is limited to in-frame clones, with some not included. This sample has 200,000 to 250,000 clones, with 75% to 90% found just once. Which cohort a participant joined came from the clinical history participants gave. Recovered Cohort 3 donors showed two negative PCRs, clearance, or symptom resolution. The chain has TRBV4-1 and TRBJ2-1, with D possibly TRBD2 on 6 matching bases. The sequencing input was PBMCs or T cells enriched from blood (not recorded which). This receptor was obtained from a man aged 35-49 years who had recovered from COVID-19. The CDR3 spells CASSQGLRHAGNEQFF. Written as DNA, the CDR3 is TGCGCCAGCAGCCAAGGTCTACGACATGCGGGGAATGAGCAGTTCTTC.